This T cell receptor beta chain came from a study of shared clonotypes between healthy human individuals. Study-wide results and limits: Generally, naive subsets came out with larger estimated richness than memory subsets. When naive CD4 clonotypes were compared across several donors, 5% to 5.5% were shared. The generation probabilities recorded for non-shared clonotypes fell below those of clonotypes shared by all four donors.

As regards this clone: Its antigen remains unknown.

The naive CD8 subset, CD45RO-negative cells positively selected for CCR7, excluded terminally differentiated effector memory CD45RA+ cells. Germline lookup yields CDR1 MNHNY and CDR2 SVGAGI (reference sequence). This CDR3 contains 13 residues. Authors' data handling: ImmunoSEQ supplied junction-only sequences lacking quality scores, so filtering was different. Sequenced by immunoSEQ multiplex PCR; TCRdb stores in-frame clones only, minus some. The DNA gave D and trimming, while V, J and clone size come from that table. The data show 550,000 to 750,000 clones, less than 97% seen once. V usage is TRBV6-6 and J usage is TRBJ2-5; D perhaps matches TRBD2 (5 bases). TRBJ2-7 matches the DNA end more closely, so the J call is doubtful. The source of this sequence is a woman younger than 45 in good health. Sequencing was carried out using naive CD8+ T cells sorted from blood. For the CDR3, the DNA is TGTGCCAGCAGTTACTCGAACGGGAACGAGCAGTACTTC. It encodes CASSYSNGNEQYF.